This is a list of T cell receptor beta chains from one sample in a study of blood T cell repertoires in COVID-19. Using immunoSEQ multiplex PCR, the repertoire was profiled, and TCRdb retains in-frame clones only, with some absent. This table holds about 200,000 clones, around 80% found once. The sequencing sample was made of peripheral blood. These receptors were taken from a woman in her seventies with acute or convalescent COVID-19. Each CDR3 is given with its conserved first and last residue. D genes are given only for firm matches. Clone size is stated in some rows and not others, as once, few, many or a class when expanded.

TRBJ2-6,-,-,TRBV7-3,CASSLSPAGANVLTF,TGTGCCAGCAGCTTATCTCCGGCTGGGGCCAACGTCCTGACTTTC
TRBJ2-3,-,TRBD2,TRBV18,CASSLAGGSTDTQYF,TGTGCCAGCTCACTGGCGGGAGGGAGCACAGATACGCAGTATTTT
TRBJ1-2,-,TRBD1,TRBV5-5,CASSRDRVGGYTF,TGTGCCAGCAGCCGGGACAGGGTGGGAGGCTACACCTTC
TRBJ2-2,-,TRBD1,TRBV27,CASRLTGNPGELFF,TGTGCCAGCAGATTGACAGGGAACCCCGGGGAGCTGTTTTTT
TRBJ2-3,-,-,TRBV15,CATSKKGVGTDTQYF,TGTGCCACCAGCAAAAAGGGGGTCGGCACAGATACGCAGTATTTT
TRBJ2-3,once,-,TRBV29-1,CSAQPRAGATDTQYF,TGCAGCGCCCAACCACGGGCAGGGGCGACAGATACGCAGTATTTT
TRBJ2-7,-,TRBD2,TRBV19,CASSIGGAGVEQYF,TGTGCCAGTAGTATCGGGGGGGCCGGGGTCGAGCAGTACTTC
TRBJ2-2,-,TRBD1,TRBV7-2,CASSLAPVGTGGWGELFF,TGTGCCAGCAGCTTAGCGCCTGTGGGGACAGGGGGCTGGGGGGAGCTGTTTTTT
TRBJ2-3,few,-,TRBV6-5,CASRGGTQADTQYF,TGTGCCAGCAGAGGAGGGACTCAGGCAGATACGCAGTATTTT
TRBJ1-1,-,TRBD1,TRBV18,CASSETQQGANTEAFF,TGTGCCAGCTCAGAGACCCAACAGGGGGCGAACACTGAAGCTTTCTTT
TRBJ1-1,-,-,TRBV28,CASSLQGTEAFF,TGTGCCAGCAGTCTACAGGGAACTGAAGCTTTCTTT
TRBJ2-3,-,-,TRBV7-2,CASSLLRDFPEYF,TGTGCCAGCAGCTTATTACGAGACTTCCCTGAGTATTTT
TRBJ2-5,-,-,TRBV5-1,CASGGDWGETQYF,TGCGCCAGCGGCGGGGATTGGGGGGAGACCCAGTACTTC
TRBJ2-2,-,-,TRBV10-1,CATASGNTGELFF,TGCGCCACCGCCTCGGGGAACACCGGGGAGCTGTTTTTT
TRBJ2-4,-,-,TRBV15,CATSRGGANIQYF,TGTGCCACCAGCAGAGGGGGCGCGAACATTCAGTACTTC
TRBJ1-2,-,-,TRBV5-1,CASSFRGFSYGYTF,TGCGCCAGCAGCTTTCGAGGATTTAGCTATGGCTACACCTTC
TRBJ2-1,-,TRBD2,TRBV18,CASHGGAIDEQFF,TGTGCCAGCCACGGGGGGGCCATTGATGAGCAGTTCTTC
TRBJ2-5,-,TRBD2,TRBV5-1,CASSWTSGQETQYF,TGCGCCAGCAGCTGGACTAGCGGACAAGAGACCCAGTACTTC
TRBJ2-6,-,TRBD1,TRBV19,CASIFSGRGLFAGANVLTF,TGTGCCAGTATCTTTTCGGGCAGGGGGCTGTTTGCTGGGGCCAACGTCCTGACTTTC
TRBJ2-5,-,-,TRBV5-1,CASSLPRTSQETQYF,TGCGCCAGCAGCTTACCCCGGACATCTCAAGAGACCCAGTACTTC
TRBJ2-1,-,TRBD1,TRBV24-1,CATSDTTGNNNEQFF,TGTGCCACCAGTGATACGACAGGGAATAACAATGAGCAGTTCTTC
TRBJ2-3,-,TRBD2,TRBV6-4,CASKYRLAGEADTQYF,TGTGCCAGCAAATACAGACTAGCGGGGGAGGCAGATACGCAGTATTTT
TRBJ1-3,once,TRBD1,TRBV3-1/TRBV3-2,CASSRTGSGNTIYF,TGTGCCAGCAGTCGGACAGGGTCTGGAAACACCATATATTTT
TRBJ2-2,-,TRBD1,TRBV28,CASRLPGQGTGELFF,TGTGCCAGCAGGTTACCGGGACAGGGGACCGGGGAGCTGTTTTTT
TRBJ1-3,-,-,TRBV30,CAWSYTGWRGNTIYF,TGTGCCTGGAGTTATACAGGATGGCGTGGAAACACCATATATTTT
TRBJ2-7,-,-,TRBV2,CASNGEPYEQYF,TGTGCCAGCAACGGGGAGCCCTACGAGCAGTACTTC
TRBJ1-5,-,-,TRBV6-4,CASSDSTRSNQPQHF,TGTGCCAGCAGTGACTCCACCCGGAGCAATCAGCCCCAGCATTTT
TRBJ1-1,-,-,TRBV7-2,CASSLRGNTEAFF,TGTGCCAGCAGCTTACGGGGGAACACTGAAGCTTTCTTT
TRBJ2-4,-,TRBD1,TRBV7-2,CASSLASGTGPLAKNIQYF,TGTGCCAGCAGCTTAGCATCCGGGACAGGGCCCCTAGCCAAAAACATTCAGTACTTC
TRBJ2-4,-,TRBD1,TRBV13,CASSLDRGAKNIQYF,TGTGCCAGCAGCTTGGACAGGGGAGCCAAAAACATTCAGTACTTC